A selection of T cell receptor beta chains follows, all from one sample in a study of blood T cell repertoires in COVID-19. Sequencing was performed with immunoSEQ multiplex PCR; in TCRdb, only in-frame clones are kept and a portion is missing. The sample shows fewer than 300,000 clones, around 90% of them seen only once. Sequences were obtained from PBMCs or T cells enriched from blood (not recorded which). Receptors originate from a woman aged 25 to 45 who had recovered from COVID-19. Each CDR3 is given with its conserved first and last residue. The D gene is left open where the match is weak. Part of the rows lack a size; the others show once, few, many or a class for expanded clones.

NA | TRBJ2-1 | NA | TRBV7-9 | CASSPQDSYNEQFF | TGTGCCAGCAGCCCCCAGGACAGCTACAATGAGCAGTTCTTC
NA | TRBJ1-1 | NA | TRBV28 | CASRLKGREVALAFF | TGTGCCAGCAGGCTGAAAGGGAGGGAAGTTGCGTTGGCTTTCTTT
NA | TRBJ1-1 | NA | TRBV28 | CASSSGGWNTEAFF | TGTGCCAGCAGTTCGGGGGGTTGGAATACTGAAGCTTTCTTT
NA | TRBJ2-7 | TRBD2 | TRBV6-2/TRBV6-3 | CASSISGGSYEQYF | TGTGCCAGCAGCATTAGCGGGGGGTCCTACGAGCAGTACTTC
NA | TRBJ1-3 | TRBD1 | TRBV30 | CAWSVQGGGNTIYF | TGTGCCTGGAGTGTGCAGGGGGGCGGAAACACCATATATTTT
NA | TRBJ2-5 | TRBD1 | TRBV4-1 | CASSSPDRAGETQYF | TGCGCCAGCAGCTCCCCGGACAGGGCAGGAGAGACCCAGTACTTC
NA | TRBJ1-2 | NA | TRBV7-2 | CASSLSLPGTFNGYTF | TGTGCCAGCAGCCTATCCCTACCCGGGACATTCAATGGCTACACCTTC
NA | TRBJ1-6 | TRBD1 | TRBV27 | CASSPGTGINSPLHF | TGTGCCAGCAGTCCCGGGACAGGAATTAATTCACCCCTCCACTTT
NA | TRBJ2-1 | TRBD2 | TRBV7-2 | CASSPPRGGNEQFF | TGTGCCAGCAGCCCCCCCCGGGGGGGAAATGAGCAGTTCTTC
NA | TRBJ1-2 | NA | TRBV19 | CASSATRDYGYTF | TGTGCCAGTAGCGCAACCAGGGACTATGGCTACACCTTC
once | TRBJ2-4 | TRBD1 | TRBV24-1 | CATSDEGQGAGRNIQYF | TGTGCCACCAGTGATGAGGGACAGGGGGCTGGGAGAAACATTCAGTACTTC
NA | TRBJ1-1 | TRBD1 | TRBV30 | CAWSVRQGFGENTEAFF | TGTGCCTGGAGTGTACGACAGGGGTTTGGTGAGAACACTGAAGCTTTCTTT
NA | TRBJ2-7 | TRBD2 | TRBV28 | CASRGRVYEQYF | TGTGCCAGCAGAGGGAGGGTCTACGAGCAGTACTTC
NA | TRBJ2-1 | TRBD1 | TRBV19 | CASSLSGTGGNEQFF | TGTGCCAGTAGTCTATCTGGGACAGGGGGCAATGAGCAGTTCTTC
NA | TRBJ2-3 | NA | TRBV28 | CASSLSIADSVDTQYF | TGTGCCAGCAGTTTGTCGATAGCGGATTCTGTTGATACGCAGTATTTT
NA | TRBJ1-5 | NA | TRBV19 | CASTLGGGFNQPQHF | TGTGCCAGTACCCTCGGGGGGGGGTTTAATCAGCCCCAGCATTTT
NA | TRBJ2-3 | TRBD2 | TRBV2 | CASISGGGYDTQYF | TGTGCCAGCATTTCGGGAGGCGGCTATGATACGCAGTATTTT
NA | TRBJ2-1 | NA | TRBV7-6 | CASSPTFGVAYNEQFF | TGTGCCAGCAGCCCGACTTTCGGGGTGGCCTACAATGAGCAGTTCTTC
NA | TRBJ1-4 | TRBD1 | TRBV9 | CASSVQGAGEKLFF | TGTGCCAGCAGCGTGCAGGGGGCGGGTGAAAAACTGTTTTTT
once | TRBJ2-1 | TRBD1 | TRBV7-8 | CASSRDRGTDEQFF | TGTGCCAGCAGCCGAGACAGGGGGACGGATGAGCAGTTCTTC
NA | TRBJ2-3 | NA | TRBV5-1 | CASRRTDTQYF | TGCGCCAGCAGGAGAACAGATACGCAGTATTTT
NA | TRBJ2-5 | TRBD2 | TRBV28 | CASSTSGRAGETQYF | TGTGCCAGCAGCACTAGCGGGAGGGCTGGGGAGACCCAGTACTTC
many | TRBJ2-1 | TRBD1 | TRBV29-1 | CSVDKGATYNEQFF | TGCAGCGTTGACAAGGGGGCAACCTACAATGAGCAGTTCTTC
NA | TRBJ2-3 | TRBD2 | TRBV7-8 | CASSSISSGRADTQYF | TGTGCCAGCAGCTCTATTTCTAGCGGGAGAGCAGATACGCAGTATTTT